The 20 T cell receptor beta chains given below trace back to one sample, sequenced in a study of shared clonotypes between healthy human individuals. Clones were sequenced by immunoSEQ multiplex PCR, and TCRdb holds only the in-frame ones, with some missing. The sample consists of approximately 1,500,000 clones, about 96% of them appearing once. Sequencing was performed on naive CD4+ T cells sorted from blood. Subset: CD45RA+ positively selected. Receptors originate from a man aged 30-40 years in good health.

The rearrangement joins TRBV7-9 to TRBJ2-2, with D possibly being TRBD2 (5 bases). This CDR3 contains 16 residues. From germline, CDR1 is SEHNR and CDR2 FQNEAQ (reference sequence). V lost 0 bases to trimming and J lost 7 bases, with 15 bases between them. CDR3 amino acids: CASSLAGSLTVGELFF. The CDR3 DNA reads as TGTGCCAGCAGCTTAGCTGGGAGCCTAACCGTCGGGGAGCTGTTTTTT.

This chain connects TRBV28 to TRBJ1-5, with no clear D. CDR3 length: 13 amino acids. Between the trimmed V and J ends, which lost 7 bases and 1 base, there was a span of 8 bases. Per the germline V gene, CDR1 is MDHEN and CDR2 is SYDVKM. The CDR3 protein is CASKTMSNQPQHF. The CDR3 bases are TGTGCCAGCAAGACAATGAGCAATCAGCCCCAGCATTTT.

The gene calls are TRBV5-1 and TRBJ2-1; D perhaps matches TRBD1 (6 bases). Trimming took off 0 bases at V and 8 bases at J, with 12 bases between the two ends. The V gene's germline CDR1 is SGHRS and CDR2 YFSETQ. The CDR3 length is 14 residues. CDR3 DNA: TGCGCCAGCAGCTTGGGGCTCAGGGGAGATGAGCAGTTCTTC. Protein: CASSLGLRGDEQFF.

The J gene is TRBJ1-6, the V gene TRBV18; the D gene is possibly TRBD1 (5 bases). The CDR3 is 13 amino acids. The V and J ends lost 5 bases and 6 bases respectively, with 8 bases between them. Germline-derived CDR1 and CDR2 are KGHSH and LQKENI. This CDR3 is CASSAGTNSPLHF. CDR3 DNA: TGTGCCAGCTCAGCGGGGACTAATTCACCCCTCCACTTT.

The chain employs TRBV2 and TRBJ2-5, with 15 bases aligning to TRBD2. The length of the CDR3 is 15 residues. After removal of 6 bases from V and 2 bases from J, the junction contained 1 base not matched to a gene. Looked up from germline, CDR1 is SNHLY and CDR2 is FYNNEI. Here the CDR3 reads CASRGLAGGQETQYF. Here the CDR3 DNA reads TGTGCCAGCAGAGGACTAGCGGGAGGGCAAGAGACCCAGTACTTC.

The gene calls are TRBV5-4 and TRBJ1-5; D is undetermined. This CDR3 is built from 14 residues. V was shortened by 0 bases and J by 5 bases, with 9 bases between the two germline ends. The V gene's germline CDR1 is SGHNT and CDR2 YYREEE (reference sequence). CDR3 loop: CASSLDLGDQPQHF. The CDR3, as DNA: TGTGCCAGCAGCTTGGACTTGGGAGATCAGCCCCAGCATTTT.

The chain recombines TRBV28 with TRBJ1-1, with unresolved D. Germline assignment: CDR1 MDHEN and CDR2 SYDVKM. Between the trimmed V and J ends, which lost 6 bases and 2 bases, there was a span of 13 bases. This CDR3 region has 14 residues. CDR3 amino acids: CASSPFPDNTEAFF. Here the CDR3 DNA reads TGTGCCAGCAGCCCCTTCCCGGACAACACTGAAGCTTTCTTT.

The rearrangement joins TRBV6-5 to TRBJ2-1, with 8 bases lining up with TRBD1. Unmatched junction bases numbered 2, after V lost 2 bases and J lost 2 bases. CDR3 length equals 15 residues. The V gene's germline CDR1 is MNHEY and CDR2 SVGAGI. The CDR3 reads CASSYLGQAYNEQFF. The DNA of the CDR3 is TGTGCCAGCAGTTACCTGGGACAGGCCTACAATGAGCAGTTCTTC.

The chain employs TRBV7-9 and TRBJ1-2; unclear D gene. This CDR3 spans 14 amino acids. V was shortened by 0 bases and J by 0 bases, with 5 bases between the two germline ends. Germline-derived CDR1 and CDR2 are SEHNR and FQNEAQ (reference sequence). In DNA, the CDR3 is TGTGCCAGCAGCTTAGCTCGGGCTAACTATGGCTACACCTTC. Protein product: CASSLARANYGYTF.

This clone has just a few counts. This chain uses TRBV18 with TRBJ1-2; D remains unclear. Per the germline V gene, CDR1 is KGHSH and CDR2 is LQKENI. V lost 3 bases, J lost 5 bases, and 10 bases lay in between. The CDR3 has 13 amino acids. This CDR3 is CASSPDDGYGYTF. The DNA of the CDR3 is TGTGCCAGCTCACCCGACGACGGTTATGGCTACACCTTC.

This clone is a singleton in its sample. V usage is TRBV20-1 and J usage is TRBJ1-2; 8 bases line up with TRBD1. Germline V gene lookup returns CDR1 DFQATT and CDR2 SNEGSKA (reference sequence). V lost 8 bases and J lost 10; bases outside the gene matches: 9. The CDR3 has 11 amino acids. The CDR3 nucleotides are TGCAGTCGTTTAGGGACAGGATCCTACACCTTC. Its translation is CSRLGTGSYTF.

This rearrangement joins TRBV10-1 to TRBJ2-7, with no clear D. V shed 3 bases and J shed 3 bases, with 15 bases lying between them. The CDR3 sequence is 15 residues long. The V gene's germline CDR1 is WNHNN and CDR2 SYGVQD (reference sequence). The CDR3, as DNA: TGCGCCAGCAGTGATGCGGCTCTAGAGCTCTACGAGCAGTACTTC. This encodes CASSDAALELYEQYF.

This sequence joins TRBV28 and TRBJ2-2; D unclear. The V and J ends lost 4 bases and 1 base respectively, with 10 bases between them. The germline V gene has CDR1 MDHEN and CDR2 SYDVKM. The CDR3 covers 15 residues. CDR3 in DNA: TGTGCCAGCAGTTCATTGACCAAGAACACCGGGGAGCTGTTTTTT. The encoded protein is CASSSLTKNTGELFF.

The chain has TRBV7-2 and TRBJ2-3, with D uncertain. This CDR3 comprises 15 residues. V was shortened by 3 bases and J by 0 bases, with 10 bases between the two germline ends. Germline lookup yields CDR1 SGHTA and CDR2 FQGNSA. Here the CDR3 DNA reads TGTGCCAGCAGCTTCGACTTGTTTAGCACAGATACGCAGTATTTT. This translates into CASSFDLFSTDTQYF.

This clone was detected a few times. Other DNA sequences within the sample encode an identical CDR3. This rearrangement joins TRBV18 to TRBJ2-1; D gene ambiguous. Germline V gene lookup returns CDR1 KGHSH and CDR2 LQKENI. Trimming removed 2 bases at V and 0 bases at J, with 2 bases between. This CDR3 comprises 13 residues. The CDR3 loop reads CASSPSSYNEQFF. The DNA of the CDR3 is TGTGCCAGCTCACCAAGCTCCTACAATGAGCAGTTCTTC. Based on the CDR3 plus reference TRBV18 and TRBJ2-1, the full variable domain is NAGVMQNPRHLVRRRGQEARLRCSPMKGHSHVYWYRQLPEEGLKFMVYLQKENIIDESGMPKERFSAEFPKEGPSILRIQQVVRGDSAAYFCASSPSSYNEQFFGPGTRLTVL.

The chain recombines TRBV19 with TRBJ2-7; 9 nucleotides align to TRBD1. The length of the CDR3 is 16 residues. CDR1 LNHDA and CDR2 SQIVND come from the germline V gene (reference sequence). Trimming at V came to 4 bases and at J to 4 bases, leaving 11 bases not matched to a gene. Here the CDR3 DNA reads TGTGCCAGTAGTACCCTTGAGGACAGGGGTTTGTACGAGCAGTACTTC. Translating gives CASSTLEDRGLYEQYF. Complete variable domain (other parts from reference TRBV19 and TRBJ2-7): DGGITQSPKYLFRKEGQNVTLSCEQNLNHDAMYWYRQDPGQGLRLIYYSQIVNDFQKGDIAEGYSVSREKKESFPLTVTSAQKNPTAFYLCASSTLEDRGLYEQYFGPGTRLTVT.

This chain joins TRBV7-8 and TRBJ1-1; D is ambiguous. Per the germline V gene, CDR1 is SGHVS and CDR2 is FQNEAQ. The CDR3 loop spans 15 amino acids. V was cut by 0 bases and J by 4 bases, with 12 bases left in between. The CDR3 loop is CASSLAGPLGTEAFF. The DNA for the CDR3 is TGTGCCAGCAGCTTAGCAGGCCCCCTGGGCACTGAAGCTTTCTTT.

This sequence joins TRBV28 and TRBJ2-5; 9 bases are a match to TRBD2. Trimming cost V 6 bases and J 7 bases; bases outside gene matches: 12. The CDR3 has 15 amino acids. Germline CDR1 is MDHEN and CDR2 is SYDVKM. The CDR3 sequence: CASSPPGGRGGTQYF. CDR3 coding DNA: TGTGCCAGCAGCCCGCCGGGCGGGAGGGGAGGGACCCAGTACTTC.

V usage is TRBV5-1 and J usage is TRBJ1-4, with D perhaps TRBD1 (6 bases). Germline V gene sequence: CDR1 SGHRS, CDR2 YFSETQ. V lost 3 bases, J lost 13 bases, and 16 bases lay in between. The length of the CDR3 is 13 residues. CDR3: CASSWGHGDRLFF. The CDR3 nucleotides are TGCGCCAGCAGCTGGGGACACGGGGATAGACTGTTTTTT.

V gene TRBV30 combines with J gene TRBJ1-4, with D possibly being TRBD1 (5 bases). CDR3 length equals 16 residues. V lost 0 bases, J lost 7 bases, and 18 bases lay in between. From germline, CDR1 is GTSNPN and CDR2 SVGIG (reference sequence). This CDR3 reads CAWSVGHGVDGEKLFF. The CDR3 DNA is TGTGCCTGGAGTGTTGGACACGGGGTAGACGGTGAAAAACTGTTTTTT. Variable domain in full (rest from reference TRBV30 and TRBJ1-4): SQTIHQWPATLVQPVGSPLSLECTVEGTSNPNLYWYRQAAGRGLQLLFYSVGIGQISSEVPQNLSASRPQDRQFILSSKKLLLSDSGFYLCAWSVGHGVDGEKLFFGSGTQLSVL.